The 15 T cell receptor beta chains listed next were all sequenced from one sample in a study of response to subunit inactivated influenza vaccine. TCRdb called the RT-PCR reads again in MiXCR, with one record for every CDR3 protein. The table shows hundreds of thousands of distinct CDR3 sequences, with 11% to 15% occurring only once. The starting material was PBMCs from blood, obtained approximately 15 days before vaccination. The receptors originated from a man in his fifties who received an inactivated influenza vaccine.

This clonotype was recorded at least ten times. The chain is built from TRBV5-1 and TRBJ1-1; D gene uncertain. There are 14 residues in the CDR3. V lost 0 bases, J lost 2 bases, and 8 bases lay in between. Per the germline V gene, CDR1 is SGHRS and CDR2 is YFSETQ. The DNA for the CDR3 is TGCGCCAGCAGCTTGGATTCAGCTAACACTGAAGCTTTCTTT. It codes for CASSLDSANTEAFF.

The CDR3 loop reads CASSQEGAFSGNTIYF. The CDR3 DNA follows: TGCGCCAGCAGCCAAGAGGGGGCATTCTCTGGAAACACCATATATTTT. The rearrangement joins TRBV4-1 to TRBJ1-3; D may be TRBD1 (6 bases). The germline gives CDR1 MGHRA, CDR2 YSYEKL. The CDR3 has 16 amino acids. V lost 0 bases, J lost 0 bases, and 9 bases lay in between.

The chain employs TRBV6-1 and TRBJ2-1; D gene uncertain. This CDR3 comprises 14 residues. V was pared by 4 bases and J by 0 bases, with 7 bases between. Germline V gene sequence: CDR1 MNHNS, CDR2 SASEGT. CDR3 coding DNA: TGTGCCAGCAGTGTTGCTCCCTCCTACAATGAGCAGTTCTTC. It is translated as CASSVAPSYNEQFF.

This clonotype was recorded a few times. The chain links TRBV20-1 to TRBJ1-2, with 7 bases that match TRBD1. The CDR3 is 12 amino acids. V trimming: 4 bases; J trimming: 4 bases; junction bases outside the gene matches: 3. Germline-derived CDR1 and CDR2 are DFQATT and SNEGSKA (reference sequence). Here the CDR3 reads CSAKSGGYGYTF. For the CDR3, the DNA is TGCAGTGCTAAATCAGGGGGCTATGGCTACACCTTC.

The chain employs TRBV12-3 or TRBV12-4 and TRBJ1-6, with D possibly being TRBD1 (5 bases). With 3 bases removed from V and 9 bases from J, the gap between germline ends came to 12 bases. The CDR3 has 14 residues. DNA of the CDR3: TGTGCCAGCAGTTTTCAGGGTTTTGCTTCACCCCTCCACTTT. Its protein product is CASSFQGFASPLHF.

In this sample, this clonotype turned up once. The rearrangement links TRBV6-1 to TRBJ2-7; TRBD1 or TRBD2 may be the D gene (5 bases each). Trimming left V 6 bases short and J 3 bases short, with 18 bases between. This CDR3 has 15 amino acids. The germline CDR1 and CDR2 sequences are MNHNS and SASEGT. CDR3 sequence reads: CASRARDGGYYEQYF. The CDR3 DNA follows: TGTGCCAGCAGAGCCAGGGACGGAGGATACTACGAGCAGTACTTC.

This clonotype appeared many times. J is TRBJ1-1 and V is TRBV20-1; 11 nucleotides align to TRBD1. From germline, CDR1 is DFQATT and CDR2 SNEGSKA (reference sequence). The CDR3 loop spans 14 amino acids. J gave up 4 bases and V 6 bases, and 7 bases lay outside the gene matches. The CDR3 loop reads CSAPRGTGGTEAFF. CDR3 DNA: TGCAGTGCCCCGAGGGGGACAGGGGGCACTGAAGCTTTCTTT.

With regard to this clonotype: A much more abundant neighbour one base away suggests this may be a read error. The chain carries TRBV7-2 and TRBJ2-5, with 9 bases fitting TRBD2. The CDR3 sequence is 14 residues long. CDR1 and CDR2 from the germline V gene are SGHTA and FQGNSA. The CDR3 region is CGSSSSGLASSQYF. The CDR3 bases are TGTGGCAGCAGCTCCTCAGGACTAGCGTCGTCCCAGTACTTC.

The chain combines TRBV18 with TRBJ2-3, with 10 bases that match TRBD2. The CDR3 runs to 15 residues. CDR1 is KGHSH and CDR2 is LQKENI in the germline V gene. J was trimmed by 7 bases and V by 0 bases; bases with no gene match: 4. This CDR3 is CASSPPSGGHHTQYF. The CDR3 DNA sequence: TGTGCCAGCTCACCACCTAGCGGGGGGCACCATACGCAGTATTTT.

This clonotype occurred a few times. The genes are TRBV2 and TRBJ1-4; the D gene is possibly TRBD1 (5 bases). The V gene's germline CDR1 is SNHLY and CDR2 FYNNEI. The CDR3 contains 14 residues. With 4 bases removed from V and 3 bases from J, the gap between germline ends came to 9 bases. The CDR3: CASSGGTANEKLFF. DNA for the CDR3: TGTGCCAGCAGTGGAGGGACTGCTAATGAAAAACTGTTTTTT.

There are a few counts of this clonotype. V usage is TRBV5-1 and J usage is TRBJ1-2, with D unresolved. CDR1 is SGHRS, CDR2 YFSETQ, per germline. The CDR3 has 15 amino acids. V was cut by 5 bases and J by 5 bases, with 19 bases left in between. The CDR3: CASRITPEKSYGYTF. In DNA form, the CDR3 reads TGCGCCAGCAGAATAACTCCTGAGAAGAGTTATGGCTACACCTTC. Full variable domain (outside the CDR3, taken from reference TRBV5-1 and TRBJ1-2): KAGVTQTPRYLIKTRGQQVTLSCSPISGHRSVSWYQQTPGQGLQFLFEYFSETQRNKGNFPGRFSGRQFSNSRSEMNVSTLELGDSALYLCASRITPEKSYGYTFGSGTRLTVV.

This clonotype occurred a few times. J is TRBJ1-1 and V is TRBV12-3 or TRBV12-4; tentative D call: TRBD1 (6 bases). The CDR3 consists of 15 residues. The V end was cut by 6 bases, the J end by 2 bases, with 16 bases between. The CDR3 loop is CASRGSRGVNTEAFF. For the CDR3, the DNA is TGTGCCAGCAGGGGATCCAGGGGTGTTAACACTGAAGCTTTCTTT.

V is TRBV6-2 or TRBV6-3 and J is TRBJ2-7; D possibly corresponds to TRBD1 (8 bases). V was shortened by 5 bases and J by 6 bases, with 17 bases between the two germline ends. The germline gives CDR1 MNHEY, CDR2 SVGEGT. The CDR3 consists of 14 residues. CDR3 bases: TGTGCCAGCAGTCACAGGGGGGGGATCGTCGAGCAGTACTTC. This translates into CASSHRGGIVEQYF.

The chain recombines TRBV7-3 with TRBJ2-3; 11 bases map to TRBD2. Germline loops: CDR1 SGHTA, CDR2 FQGTGA. V lost 5 bases to trimming and J lost 2 bases; unmatched junction nucleotides: 6. This CDR3 contains 16 residues. The chain's CDR3 is CASSLIAGGPTDTQYF. In nucleotides, the CDR3 is TGTGCCAGCAGCCTCATAGCGGGAGGGCCCACAGATACGCAGTATTTT.

This clonotype occurred a few times. In nucleotides, the CDR3 is TGCGCCAGCAGCTTGGCCCCAGGGGAATCCTACGAGCAGTACTTC. Encoded protein: CASSLAPGESYEQYF. J is TRBJ2-7 and V is TRBV5-1; a weak D match, TRBD1 (6 bases). This CDR3 is 15 amino acids long. Trimming took 0 bases from V and 1 from J, leaving 11 bases between them. In germline, CDR1 is SGHRS, CDR2 YFSETQ.